One and the same sample provided the 22 T cell receptor beta chains below, sequenced in a study of graft-versus-host responses after intestinal transplantation. Processing was applied to graft tissue in order to liberate intraepithelial and lamina propria lymphocytes. TCRdb's copy holds only in-frame clones and misses some; the assay was immunoSEQ multiplex PCR. Among 15,000 to 20,000 clones listed, approximately 80% were seen once. Sequences were derived from ileum tissue, sampled 17 days after transplant. Source of these receptors: a human patient who received an intestinal transplant, so some T cells may come from the graft donor.

As DNA, the CDR3 is TGTGCCAGCAGTTACTCGATCGGGACAGCCTACGAGCAGTACTTC. Translating gives CASSYSIGTAYEQYF. The rearrangement uses TRBV6-5 and TRBJ2-7, with 7 positions matching TRBD1. V was pared by 0 bases and J by 2 bases, with 4 bases of the junction left unmatched. Germline CDR1 is MNHEY and CDR2 is SVGAGI. The CDR3 has 15 residues.

The chain combines TRBV19 with TRBJ2-5; no clear D. This CDR3 comprises 12 residues. Germline CDR1 LNHDA, CDR2 SQIVND (reference sequence). The V end was cut by 7 bases, the J end by 11 bases, with 17 bases between. DNA of the CDR3: TGTGCCAGTATTAGGTGGCAGGCGGAGCAGTACTTC. Translation gives CASIRWQAEQYF.

The chain links TRBV5-8 to TRBJ1-1; perhaps TRBD1 as D (6 bases). This CDR3 is built from 14 residues. Trimming removed 1 base from V and 4 bases from J, with 11 bases in between. CDR1 SGHTS and CDR2 YDEGEE come from the germline V gene. CDR3 sequence reads: CASSLQGRGTEAFF. The CDR3 nucleotides are TGTGCCAGCAGCTTGCAGGGGAGGGGCACTGAAGCTTTCTTT.

As to this clone: This CDR3 is also generated by other DNA sequences in the sample. V usage is TRBV28 and J usage is TRBJ2-7; a weak D match, TRBD1 (5 bases). CDR1 is MDHEN and CDR2 is SYDVKM in the germline V gene. This CDR3 is 15 amino acids long. The V and J ends lost 7 bases and 0 bases respectively, with 16 bases between them. In nucleotides, the CDR3 is TGTGCCAGCACTACTGGGCAGGGCGGCTCCTACGAGCAGTACTTC. Translated: CASTTGQGGSYEQYF. The whole variable domain, remainder taken from reference TRBV28 and TRBJ2-7, is DVKVTQSSRYLVKRTGEKVFLECVQDMDHENMFWYRQDPGLGLRLIYFSYDVKMKEKGDIPEGYSVSREKKERFSLILESASTNQTSMYLCASTTGQGGSYEQYFGPGTRLTVT.

The J gene is TRBJ1-4, the V gene TRBV7-2, with a weak D call TRBD1 (5 bases). The CDR3 sequence is 18 residues long. V was pared by 7 bases and J by 4 bases, with 25 bases between. The germline gives CDR1 SGHTA, CDR2 FQGNSA. CDR3 protein: CASIKGRKLTAYNEKLFF. The CDR3 bases are TGTGCCAGCATCAAAGGCCGAAAGCTGACAGCTTATAATGAAAAACTGTTTTTT. Using reference TRBV7-2 and TRBJ1-4 for the parts outside the CDR3, the full variable domain is GAGVSQSPSNKVTEKGKDVELRCDPISGHTALYWYRQSLGQGLEFLIYFQGNSAPDKSGLPSDRFSAERTGGSVSTLTIQRTQQEDSAVYLCASIKGRKLTAYNEKLFFGSGTQLSVL.

This clone was counted a single time. V and J are TRBV19 and TRBJ2-3; unclear D gene. The CDR3 length is 13 residues. Germline loops: CDR1 LNHDA, CDR2 SQIVND (reference sequence). The germline V and J ends were trimmed by 6 bases and 5 bases, with 12 bases remaining between them. In DNA form, the CDR3 reads TGTGCCAGTAGCCTCTCGACACGAGATACGCAGTATTTT. Protein product: CASSLSTRDTQYF.

The J gene is TRBJ2-7, the V gene TRBV7-9; tentative D call: TRBD1 (6 bases). Trimming cost V 5 bases and J 7 bases, with 21 bases left between them. The germline gives CDR1 SEHNR, CDR2 FQNEAQ (reference sequence). CDR3 length: 15 amino acids. The CDR3 reads CASSTRQALLLEQYF. The CDR3 DNA reads as TGTGCCAGCAGCACCCGACAGGCCCTCCTCCTGGAGCAGTACTTC. Full variable domain (outside the CDR3, taken from reference TRBV7-9 and TRBJ2-7): DTGVSQNPRHKITKRGQNVTFRCDPISEHNRLYWYRQTLGQGPEFLTYFQNEAQLEKSRLLSDRFSAERPKGSFSTLEIQRTEQGDSAMYLCASSTRQALLLEQYFGPGTRLTVT.

The chain employs TRBV29-1 and TRBJ1-4; D ambiguous. The CDR3 sequence is 13 residues long. Trimming removed 4 bases at V and 8 bases at J, with 14 bases between. Germline CDR1 reads SQVTM; CDR2 reads ANQGSEA. CDR3 nucleotides: TGCAGCGTTGTTCCCCATATGGGGGAAAAACTGTTTTTT. Protein sequence: CSVVPHMGEKLFF.

Details on this clone: Sequence at one end of the junction differs from germline and may be a read error. Other DNA sequences in the same sample also yield this CDR3. V gene TRBV9 combines with J gene TRBJ2-5; D possibly corresponds to TRBD1 (5 bases). The CDR3 has 15 amino acids. The germline gives CDR1 SGDLS, CDR2 YYNGEE. CDR3 loop: CASSVGVRVRETQYF. In DNA form, the CDR3 reads TGCGCCAGCAGCGTAGGGGTTCGGGTCAGAGAGACCCAGTACTTC. The whole variable domain, remainder taken from reference TRBV9 and TRBJ2-5, is DSGVTQTPKHLITATGQRVTLRCSPRSGDLSVYWYQQSLDQGLQFLIQYYNGEERAKGNILERFSAQQFPDLHSELNLSSLELGDSALYFCASSVGVRVRETQYFGPGTRLLVL.

The count of this clone is one. The V and J genes are TRBV28 and TRBJ2-7, with 7 bases matching TRBD1. Trimming took 5 bases from V and 5 from J; bases not matched to a gene: 6. Germline values: CDR1 MDHEN, CDR2 SYDVKM. The CDR3 runs 13 residues. This CDR3 is CASSRQGPDEQYF. CDR3 coding DNA: TGTGCCAGCAGTAGACAGGGCCCAGACGAGCAGTACTTC. The full variable domain, in which reference TRBV28 and TRBJ2-7 provide the parts outside the CDR3, is DVKVTQSSRYLVKRTGEKVFLECVQDMDHENMFWYRQDPGLGLRLIYFSYDVKMKEKGDIPEGYSVSREKKERFSLILESASTNQTSMYLCASSRQGPDEQYFGPGTRLTVT.

The CDR3 loop reads CASRRQAGELFF. In nucleotides, the CDR3 is TGTGCCAGTAGGAGGCAGGCCGGGGAGCTGTTTTTT. The chain couples TRBV19 to TRBJ2-2; no clear D. The CDR3 loop spans 12 amino acids. Germline V lookup: CDR1 LNHDA, CDR2 SQIVND (reference sequence). V lost 6 bases and J lost 6, with 8 bases in between.

The V and J genes are TRBV30 and TRBJ2-1, with D unclear. The length of the CDR3 is 14 residues. The germline V gene has CDR1 GTSNPN and CDR2 SVGIG (reference sequence). The V gene lost 1 base and the J gene lost 6 bases, with 13 bases spanning the gap. This CDR3 reads CAWSAVLLSNEQFF. The CDR3 region has the DNA TGTGCCTGGAGTGCGGTTTTATTGTCCAATGAGCAGTTCTTC.

The V and J genes are TRBV7-2 and TRBJ2-1; 7 bases match TRBD2. Germline CDR1 SGHTA, CDR2 FQGNSA. The CDR3 has 14 amino acids. Trimming removed 1 base from V and 6 bases from J; junction bases left unmatched: 3. CDR3 residues: CASSLGGGSNEQFF. CDR3 DNA sequence: TGTGCCAGCAGCTTAGGGGGCGGGAGCAATGAGCAGTTCTTC. The whole variable domain, filled in from reference TRBV7-2 and TRBJ2-1, reads GAGVSQSPSNKVTEKGKDVELRCDPISGHTALYWYRQSLGQGLEFLIYFQGNSAPDKSGLPSDRFSAERTGGSVSTLTIQRTQQEDSAVYLCASSLGGGSNEQFFGPGTRLTVL.

This clone was seen more than once but under ten times. This sequence joins TRBV6-5 and TRBJ2-7, with TRBD1 matching 8 bases. The CDR3 loop spans 15 amino acids. The trim removed 6 bases at V and 2 bases at J, leaving 9 bases unmatched. Germline V lookup: CDR1 MNHEY, CDR2 SVGAGI. The CDR3 nucleotides read TGTGCCAGCAGCCCCTCGGGACAGGAAACCTACGAGCAGTACTTC. It translates to CASSPSGQETYEQYF.

The chain joins TRBV28 to TRBJ2-7; D is possibly TRBD1 (6 bases). The CDR3 is 14 residues long. CDR1 and CDR2 from the germline V gene are MDHEN and SYDVKM. V was shortened by 1 base and J by 6 bases, with 13 bases between the two germline ends. This CDR3 reads CASSLYRESSEQYF. The CDR3 DNA follows: TGTGCCAGCAGTTTATACAGGGAATCTAGCGAGCAGTACTTC. Drawing the rest from reference TRBV28 and TRBJ2-7, the complete variable domain is DVKVTQSSRYLVKRTGEKVFLECVQDMDHENMFWYRQDPGLGLRLIYFSYDVKMKEKGDIPEGYSVSREKKERFSLILESASTNQTSMYLCASSLYRESSEQYFGPGTRLTVT.

This clone was observed a few times. This chain links TRBV15 with TRBJ2-3; 9 positions match TRBD1. V was clipped by 8 bases and J by 2 bases; unmatched bases: 8. CDR1 and CDR2 (germline): LNHNV, YYDKDF (reference sequence). This CDR3 is built from 15 residues. The CDR3 here is CATGSGQGDTDTQYF. The CDR3 DNA follows: TGTGCCACCGGTTCGGGACAGGGTGACACAGATACGCAGTATTTT.

The chain couples TRBV7-5 to TRBJ2-7. TRBV7-5 corresponds to a pseudogene. The CDR3 consists of 17 residues. The CDR3 spells CARSIPGRRGRSYEQYF. The CDR3 bases are TGTGCCAGAAGCATACCCGGGAGGAGGGGGCGCTCCTACGAGCAGTACTTC.

The V call is TRBV28, the J call TRBJ2-7; the match to TRBD1 covers 7 bases. V was pared by 10 bases and J by 6 bases, with 12 bases of the junction left unmatched. Per germline, CDR1 MDHEN and CDR2 SYDVKM. This CDR3 has 13 residues. CDR3 region: CATLGRGFFEQYF. DNA for the CDR3: TGTGCCACCCTGGGCAGGGGGTTCTTCGAGCAGTACTTC.

The CDR3 coding sequence is TGTGCCAGCAGCTTGGGCACAGTCTATGGCTACACCTTC. It specifies CASSLGTVYGYTF. The chain recombines TRBV5-4 with TRBJ1-2, with D hard to call. Trimming took off 0 bases at V and 4 bases at J, with 7 bases between the two ends. The germline gives CDR1 SGHNT, CDR2 YYREEE (reference sequence). The CDR3 covers 13 residues. Together with reference TRBV5-4 and TRBJ1-2, the CDR3 gives the full variable domain: ETGVTQSPTHLIKTRGQQVTLRCSSQSGHNTVSWYQQALGQGPQFIFQYYREEENGRGNFPPRFSGLQFPNYSSELNVNALELDDSALYLCASSLGTVYGYTFGSGTRLTVV.

This rearrangement joins TRBV6-5 to TRBJ2-1; D is ambiguous. The CDR3 consists of 13 residues. V was clipped by 6 bases and J by 2 bases, with 8 bases between them. Germline CDR1 reads MNHEY; CDR2 reads SVGAGI. The CDR3 DNA reads as TGTGCCAGCAGCTCCAAACCCTACAATGAGCAGTTCTTC. Protein product: CASSSKPYNEQFF.

The chain's CDR3 is CSARGTSGRSYNEQFF. The DNA of the CDR3 is TGCAGCGCCCGCGGGACTAGCGGGAGGTCCTACAATGAGCAGTTCTTC. The chain uses TRBV29-1 and TRBJ2-1; 15 nucleotides agree with TRBD2. The J segment lost 1 base and the V segment lost 7 bases, leaving 5 bases of the junction unmatched. The CDR3 extends over 16 amino acids. CDR1 SQVTM and CDR2 ANQGSEA come from the germline V gene.

The chain recombines TRBV27 with TRBJ2-7; D unresolved. From germline, CDR1 is MNHEY and CDR2 SMNVEV (reference sequence). This CDR3 spans 14 amino acids. V was trimmed by 3 bases and J by 0 bases, leaving 9 bases between them. The CDR3 loop reads CASSFFGYSYEQYF. In DNA form, the CDR3 reads TGTGCCAGCAGTTTTTTCGGCTACTCCTACGAGCAGTACTTC.